Listed here is a single T cell receptor (beta chain). These data come from a study of blood T cell repertoires in COVID-19. Background on the study: Specimens from acute and convalescent COVID-19 originated in the United States, Italy and Spain. Sources were T cells, B-cell-depleted T cells, or PBMCs; the material itself was cDNA or gDNA.

In the original processing: Reference gene primer amplification yielded estimated nucleated cell counts. Assay: immunoSEQ multiplex PCR; the TCRdb copy retains only in-frame clones and omits some. That table gives V, J and clone size, and the DNA gave D and trimming. The sample lists 90,000 to 150,000 clones, 80% to 90% seen once, with over 15% in the top ten. The germline V gene encodes CDR1 LGHDT and CDR2 YNNKEL (reference sequence). This CDR3 region has 15 residues. V lost 4 bases to trimming and J lost 3 bases; unmatched junction nucleotides: 6. The rearrangement links TRBV3-1 (or the pseudogene TRBV3-2) to TRBJ2-1; TRBD2 matches at 7 bases. The sequence was obtained from a human donor with acute or convalescent COVID-19. The donor label of this sample is uncertain. Sample: peripheral blood. This CDR3 is CASSRLADRYNEQFF. The CDR3 DNA is TGTGCCAGCAGCCGCCTAGCGGACCGCTACAATGAGCAGTTCTTC.